These 16 T cell receptor beta chains share one sample of origin, sequenced in a study of blood T cell repertoires in COVID-19. Sequenced by immunoSEQ multiplex PCR; TCRdb stores in-frame clones only, minus some. The table lists about 170,000 clones, more than 70% of them singletons, with more than 9% in the top ten. The sequencing input was peripheral blood. Source of these receptors: a woman aged 80 or over with active or convalescent COVID-19.

J is TRBJ2-6 and V is TRBV19, with D maybe TRBD1 (6 bases). V shed 2 bases and J shed 1 base, with 9 bases lying between them. Germline CDR1 is LNHDA and CDR2 is SQIVND (reference sequence). CDR3 length: 16 amino acids. The chain's CDR3 is CASSISRGSGANVLTF. In DNA, the CDR3 is TGTGCCAGTAGTATAAGCAGGGGATCTGGGGCCAACGTCCTGACTTTC.

The V gene is TRBV30, the J gene TRBJ1-5; D may be TRBD1 (6 bases). Germline-derived CDR1 and CDR2 are GTSNPN and SVGIG (reference sequence). The CDR3 totals 14 residues. Trimming removed 1 base at V and 3 bases at J, with 10 bases between. CDR3 residues: CAWSGTGYNQPQHF. As DNA, the CDR3 is TGTGCCTGGAGTGGTACAGGGTACAATCAGCCCCAGCATTTT.

This chain joins TRBV7-2 and TRBJ1-2; D is unresolved. The CDR3 extends over 14 amino acids. V was clipped by 2 bases and J by 5 bases, with 12 bases between them. CDR1 and CDR2 (germline): SGHTA, FQGNSA. The DNA for the CDR3 is TGTGCCAGCAGCTTAAGTGGGTTGGAGTATGGCTACACCTTC. Translated, it gives CASSLSGLEYGYTF.

V and J are TRBV6-1 and TRBJ1-3; D gene ambiguous. The CDR3 has 19 amino acids. Germline lookup yields CDR1 MNHNS and CDR2 SASEGT. Trimming took 2 bases from V and 0 from J, leaving 20 bases between them. In DNA, the CDR3 is TGTGCCAGCAGTGAAAGTGTAGCAGCCCCTGGAATCTCTGGAAACACCATATATTTT. This gives the protein CASSESVAAPGISGNTIYF.

The chain uses TRBV5-1 and TRBJ2-3; 13 bases agree with TRBD2. The CDR3 sequence is 16 residues long. Trimming cost V 4 bases and J 4 bases; bases outside gene matches: 6. CDR1 and CDR2 (germline): SGHRS, YFSETQ. The chain's CDR3 is CASSPGTSGNADTQYF. The CDR3 region has the DNA TGCGCCAGCAGCCCAGGGACTAGCGGGAACGCAGATACGCAGTATTTT.

This chain uses TRBV2 with TRBJ1-1; TRBD1 matches 9 bases. CDR1 is SNHLY and CDR2 is FYNNEI in the germline V gene. V shed 4 bases and J 6 bases; nucleotides not matched to a gene: 12. The CDR3 is made up of 16 amino acids. The CDR3 DNA reads TGTGCCAGCAGTGGGACACAGGGGGCATGGGAGCCTGAAGCTTTCTTT. Translating gives CASSGTQGAWEPEAFF.

The rearrangement joins TRBV6-5 to TRBJ2-2, with 10 positions matching TRBD2. J gave up 3 bases and V 8 bases, and 6 bases lay outside the gene matches. From germline, CDR1 is MNHEY and CDR2 SVGAGI. The CDR3 is 15 amino acids. The DNA of the CDR3 is TGTGCCAGCCGCCCCGGGACTAGCGACACCGGGGAGCTGTTTTTT. Its translation is CASRPGTSDTGELFF.

The V gene is TRBV6-1, the J gene TRBJ1-6; D call uncertain. This CDR3 is 15 amino acids long. The V and J ends lost 6 bases and 9 bases respectively, with 18 bases between them. CDR1 is MNHNS, CDR2 SASEGT, per germline. In DNA, the CDR3 is TGTGCCAGCAGGGCAAATGACGGTTCGGGTTCACCCCTCCACTTT. It specifies CASRANDGSGSPLHF.

This chain joins TRBV15 and TRBJ2-7; 8 bases agree with TRBD1. CDR3 length equals 17 residues. Unmatched junction bases numbered 13, after V lost 6 bases and J lost 0 bases. Germline V CDR1 and CDR2: LNHNV, YYDKDF (reference sequence). The CDR3 nucleotides read TGTGCCACCAGTCCCCCCCCTCCGGGACAGGCCTCCTACGAGCAGTACTTC. Its protein is CATSPPPPGQASYEQYF.

The count of this clone is one. The V and J genes are TRBV10-3 and TRBJ1-1, with a tentative D call TRBD1 (5 bases). The CDR3 has 13 residues. V dropped 2 bases and J dropped 3 bases, with 7 bases sitting between them. From germline, CDR1 is ENHRY and CDR2 SYGVKD. The CDR3 coding sequence is TGTGCCATCAGTGAGACAGGATACACTGAAGCTTTCTTT. Its protein is CAISETGYTEAFF.

This clone was counted once. The CDR3 here is CASSSTRQAESYEQYF. The CDR3, as DNA: TGCGCCAGCAGCTCGACCAGACAGGCAGAGTCCTACGAGCAGTACTTC. The J gene is TRBJ2-7, the V gene TRBV5-1; D may be TRBD1 (6 bases). CDR1 SGHRS and CDR2 YFSETQ come from the germline V gene. Trimming shortened V by 3 bases and J by 1 base, and 17 bases separated the two germline ends. This CDR3 is built from 16 residues.

The gene calls are TRBV5-1 and TRBJ2-6; D ambiguous. V lost 4 bases and J lost 0, with 8 bases in between. This CDR3 contains 15 residues. Germline CDR1 is SGHRS and CDR2 is YFSETQ. The CDR3 region is CASSGTASGANVLTF. CDR3 DNA sequence: TGCGCCAGCAGCGGTACAGCCTCTGGGGCCAACGTCCTGACTTTC.

The chain is built from TRBV20-1 and TRBJ1-1; the D gene is possibly TRBD1 (6 bases). The germline V and J ends were trimmed by 3 bases and 4 bases, with 15 bases remaining between them. Germline lookup yields CDR1 DFQATT and CDR2 SNEGSKA (reference sequence). This CDR3 is built from 14 residues. The CDR3 here is CSASKQGVGTEAFF. For the CDR3, the DNA is TGCAGTGCTAGTAAACAGGGTGTCGGCACTGAAGCTTTCTTT.

This chain links TRBV19 with TRBJ1-1; unclear D gene. This CDR3 is built from 14 residues. CDR1 and CDR2 (germline): LNHDA, SQIVND (reference sequence). V was cut by 4 bases and J by 4 bases, with 13 bases left in between. Written as DNA, the CDR3 is TGTGCCAGTAGTACCGTTGCGGGGTTCACTGAAGCTTTCTTT. It specifies CASSTVAGFTEAFF. The whole variable domain, filled in from reference TRBV19 and TRBJ1-1, reads DGGITQSPKYLFRKEGQNVTLSCEQNLNHDAMYWYRQDPGQGLRLIYYSQIVNDFQKGDIAEGYSVSREKKESFPLTVTSAQKNPTAFYLCASSTVAGFTEAFFGQGTRLTVV.

This CDR3 is CASSRDSTSYEQYF. The CDR3 DNA reads as TGTGCCAGCAGCCGGGACTCAACCTCCTACGAGCAGTACTTC. This chain links TRBV6-5 with TRBJ2-7; D may be TRBD2 (6 bases). CDR1 and CDR2 (germline): MNHEY, SVGAGI. V lost 6 bases to trimming and J lost 0 bases, with 12 bases between them. The CDR3 loop spans 14 amino acids.

This clone was seen more than once but under ten times. The chain uses TRBV20-1 and TRBJ1-5; D gene unclear. Per the germline V gene, CDR1 is DFQATT and CDR2 is SNEGSKA (reference sequence). The CDR3 covers 13 residues. The germline V and J ends were trimmed by 3 bases and 3 bases, with 9 bases remaining between them. The CDR3 sequence: CSASRGDNQPQHF. In DNA, the CDR3 is TGCAGTGCTAGTCGGGGAGACAATCAGCCCCAGCATTTT.